The rows below give T cell receptor beta chains drawn from one sample of a study of CD8+CD57+ T cells in acquired aplastic anemia. TCRdb fed the reads into MiXCR, producing one record per CDR3 protein. The sample yields some 160,000 distinct CDR3 sequences, less than 50% seen once. The sequencing sample was made of sorted CD4+, CD8+, or CD8+CD57+ T cells (not recorded which) from PBMCs. The receptors shown here come from a human donor with aplastic anemia. CDR3s include the opening cysteine and the closing phenylalanine or tryptophan. Each record gives: D gene, clone size, V gene, J gene, CDR3 DNA, CDR3 protein. A D gene is named only where the DNA matches it firmly. The size of a clone is reported for some rows only, either as once, few or many, or as a class for expanded clones.

.	many	TRBV29-1	TRBJ1-1	TGCAGCGTTGATAGGGGCGACGGCACTGAAGCTTTCTTT	CSVDRGDGTEAFF
TRBD1	.	TRBV29-1	TRBJ1-1	TGCAGCGTAACTGACAGGGGGAACACTGAAGCTTTCTTT	CSVTDRGNTEAFF
.	few	TRBV6-1	TRBJ2-3	TGTGCCAGCAGTGAACTGGGGGAACGGGATGTTGATACGCAGTATTTT	CASSELGERDVDTQYF
TRBD1	.	TRBV7-2	TRBJ2-5	TGTGCCAGCAGCATCGGGACAGTAGCGACCCAGTACTTC	CASSIGTVATQYF
TRBD1	.	TRBV6-1	TRBJ1-2	TGTGCCAGCAGAATACAGGGGATGGTAGATGGCTACACCTTC	CASRIQGMVDGYTF
TRBD1	few	TRBV10-3	TRBJ1-6	TGTGCCATCAGTCCGGACAGGGCGTTGTTACCCCTCCACTTT	CAISPDRALLPLHF
.	.	TRBV7-2	TRBJ2-2	TGTGCCAGCAGCTTACCAGAAAGCACCGGGGAGCTGTTTTTT	CASSLPESTGELFF
TRBD2	many	TRBV4-1	TRBJ2-1	TGCGCCAGCAGCCAAGTAGCCCCCGCGGGAGGTCTCAATGAGCAGTTCTTC	CASSQVAPAGGLNEQFF
TRBD2	.	TRBV5-1	TRBJ2-1	TGCGCCAGCAGCTTGTGGTATTACCGACTAGCGGGAACCCTCAAAGGCGACAATGAGCAGTTCTTC	CASSLWYYRLAGTLKGDNEQFF
TRBD1	many	TRBV24-1	TRBJ2-1	TGTGCCACCAGTGACTTACCCCGACAGGGGTCCTACAATGAGCAGTTCTTC	CATSDLPRQGSYNEQFF
.	.	TRBV19	TRBJ1-4	TGTGCCAGTAGTGGGGGTGCAAAACTGTTTTTT	CASSGGAKLFF
TRBD2	many	TRBV9	TRBJ2-5	TGTGCCAGCAGCGTAGCGGAGTGGGCCGGCGGGGGAGAGACCCAGTACTTC	CASSVAEWAGGGETQYF
.	many	TRBV9	TRBJ2-7	TGTGCCAGCACCAGGGGGGACCCCTACGAGCAGTACTTC	CASTRGDPYEQYF
.	.	TRBV7-9	TRBJ2-7	TGTGCCAGCACCGACAACTACGAGCAGTACTTC	CASTDNYEQYF
.	.	TRBV7-3	TRBJ2-7	TGTGCCAGCAGCTTAATGGCAGGGACGCACCTCGGCGAGCAGTACTTC	CASSLMAGTHLGEQYF
.	.	TRBV14	TRBJ1-3	TGTGCCAGCAGCCGTACCGACAGGTCCTCTGGAAACACCATATATTTT	CASSRTDRSSGNTIYF
.	.	TRBV20-1	TRBJ1-5	TGCAGTGCTAGAGATGGGGGACAAGTCAATCAGCCCCAGCATTTT	CSARDGGQVNQPQHF
TRBD1	.	TRBV10-3	TRBJ2-7	TGTGCCAGCTCCGGGACAGGAGCCTACGAGCAGTACTTC	CASSGTGAYEQYF
.	many	TRBV4-3	TRBJ2-5	TGCGCCAGCAGCCAAGATCTTGGGTTGTACCAAGAGACCCAGTACTTC	CASSQDLGLYQETQYF
.	.	TRBV19	TRBJ1-6	TGTGCCAGTACCGCCCTAGGGGTTTTCGGCTCACCCCTCCACTTT	CASTALGVFGSPLHF
.	.	TRBV20-1	TRBJ1-1	TGCAGTGCCAGCGTCCCGGAAGCTTTCTTT	CSASVPEAFF
.	many	TRBV14	TRBJ1-2	TGTGCCAGCAGCCCAACTAAGGGTAATGGCTACACCTTC	CASSPTKGNGYTF
.	few	TRBV27	TRBJ2-3	TGTGCCAGCAGCAAGAATTCAAATACGCAGTATTTT	CASSKNSNTQYF
.	many	TRBV2	TRBJ1-2	TGTGCCAGCAGTGGGTACAGTGAGTTGGATAACTATGGCTACACCTTC	CASSGYSELDNYGYTF
.	few	TRBV29-1	TRBJ2-7	TGCAGCGTTGGTCTCCAGGTCCCCTACGAGCAGTACTTC	CSVGLQVPYEQYF
.	many	TRBV20-1	TRBJ1-1	TGCAGTGCTAGGGACCGGGACCCTGAAGCTTTCTTT	CSARDRDPEAFF
.	.	TRBV19	TRBJ1-1	TGTGCCAGTAGTATTCCGGGGGAGTACGCTTTCTTT	CASSIPGEYAFF
TRBD1	.	TRBV29-1	TRBJ2-7	TGCAGCGTTGTCTCCGGGACAGCCTACGAGCAGTACTTC	CSVVSGTAYEQYF
TRBD1	many	TRBV24-1	TRBJ2-7	TGTGCCACCAGTGATTTAGGGGACAGTCCCCACGAGCAGTACTTC	CATSDLGDSPHEQYF
.	few	TRBV7-6	TRBJ2-3	TGTGCCAGCAGTCGGGGCACAGATACGCAGTATTTT	CASSRGTDTQYF
.	.	TRBV10-3	TRBJ1-2	TGTGCCATCAGTGAGAGGAGTGGTAAGGCATATGGCTACACCTTC	CAISERSGKAYGYTF
TRBD2	many	TRBV4-3	TRBJ2-1	TGCGCCAGCAGCCAAGATCGGGCTAGCGGGCACAATGAGCAGTTCTTC	CASSQDRASGHNEQFF
.	many	TRBV6-1	TRBJ2-7	TGTGCCAGCAGTGCCGGGACAAATTACTACGAGCAGTACTTC	CASSAGTNYYEQYF
.	.	TRBV2	TRBJ1-4	TGTGCCAGCAGAAAAGGGACTAATGAAAAACTGTTTTTT	CASRKGTNEKLFF
TRBD2	many	TRBV29-1	TRBJ2-1	TGCAGCGTTGAGGGCGGGAGCGGCTCCTACAATGAGCAGTTCTTC	CSVEGGSGSYNEQFF
TRBD2	.	TRBV19	TRBJ2-5	TGTGCCAGTAGTACTCTTCTTAGCGGGAGGGCAGAGACCCAGTACTTC	CASSTLLSGRAETQYF
.	.	TRBV7-9	TRBJ1-1	TGTGCCAGCAGCCTTACCCAGGCCACTGAAGCTTTCTTT	CASSLTQATEAFF
.	few	TRBV29-1	TRBJ2-2	TGCAGCGTAAGACAGACGAACACCGGGGAGCTGTTTTTT	CSVRQTNTGELFF
.	.	TRBV2	TRBJ2-1	TGTGCCAGCTGGGATGCGGGCAATGAGCAGTTCTTC	CASWDAGNEQFF
TRBD1	few	TRBV7-2	TRBJ1-2	TGTGCCAGCAGCTTAGGCAGGGGACAGTGGTATGGCTACACCTTC	CASSLGRGQWYGYTF
.	.	TRBV6-2/TRBV6-3	TRBJ1-2	TGTGCCAGCAGACCTGGCTCTCAGGGGAACTATGGCTACACCTTC	CASRPGSQGNYGYTF
TRBD1	.	TRBV29-1	TRBJ2-7	TGCAGCGTTAACGGACAGGGGGTAACCTACGGGCAGTACTTC	CSVNGQGVTYGQYF
.	many	TRBV15	TRBJ1-5	TGTGCCACCAGCAGAGATGGTTTGAGCAATCAGCCCCAGCATTTT	CATSRDGLSNQPQHF
.	.	TRBV7-2	TRBJ2-3	TGTGCCAGCAGCGGTCTGAGGGCAGATACGCAGTATTTT	CASSGLRADTQYF
TRBD1	.	TRBV27	TRBJ1-2	TGTGCCAGCAGTTTCGGGACAGGGTGGATCTATGGCTACACCTTC	CASSFGTGWIYGYTF
.	many	TRBV24-1	TRBJ1-1	TGTGCCACCAGTGATCGAGACAGGAACACTGAAGCTTTCTTT	CATSDRDRNTEAFF
.	.	TRBV15	TRBJ2-7	TGTGCCACCAGCAGTAGATTCGGGAAGTTGGGCTACGAGCAGTACTTC	CATSSRFGKLGYEQYF
.	many	TRBV6-2/TRBV6-3	TRBJ1-2	TGTGCCAGCAGTGAGGACAGCCGACGCTACACCTTC	CASSEDSRRYTF
.	.	TRBV20-1	TRBJ2-3	TGCAGTGCTACCCGAGAGCAAGCCACAGATACGCAGTATTTT	CSATREQATDTQYF
.	.	TRBV14	TRBJ2-2	TGTGCCAGCAGCCCCCGGGTCAAATTGAACACCGGGGAGCTGTTTTTT	CASSPRVKLNTGELFF
.	.	TRBV24-1	TRBJ2-1	TGTGCCACCAGGAGAAGTGGAGAGGGCGAGCAGTTCTTC	CATRRSGEGEQFF
.	.	TRBV10-3	TRBJ2-3	TGTGCCATCACCCTAGGCGGAACTAGCACAGATACGCAGTATTTT	CAITLGGTSTDTQYF
.	few	TRBV10-3	TRBJ2-3	TGTGCCATCAAAGGCAGGGACACAGATACGCAGTATTTT	CAIKGRDTDTQYF